These 7 T cell receptor beta chains were all obtained from the same sample, sequenced in a study of T cells expressing NK-cell markers. No DNA is given; TCRdb re-called the 5' RACE reads and lists each CDR3 protein once. The sample has about 460,000 distinct CDR3 sequences; the top ten hold almost 1.5%. The sequenced sample consisted of blood T cells: a sorted CD56 or NKG2C T cell subset, CD4+ or CD8+ T cells, or bulk PBMC T cells (not recorded which). The receptors here all came from a woman aged 50 to 60 in good health.

The chain combines TRBV4-2 with TRBJ1-2. Germline lookup yields CDR1 LGHNA and CDR2 YNFKEQ. The CDR3 spans 15 residues. Here the CDR3 reads CASSQESGDAGGYTF.

V usage is TRBV29-1 and J usage is TRBJ2-2; TCRdb's assignment of TRBD2 cannot be checked, as there is no DNA. The CDR3 spans 16 residues. Germline V gene sequence: CDR1 SQVTM, CDR2 ANQGSEA. The CDR3 spells CSVAPEAVRDTGELFF.

J is TRBJ2-5 and V is TRBV29-1; lacking DNA, the TRBD1 call made by TCRdb goes unchecked. The germline V gene encodes CDR1 SQVTM and CDR2 ANQGSEA. The CDR3 totals 12 residues. The CDR3 region is CSVTPDGETQYF.

V and J are TRBV3-1 and TRBJ2-5; TCRdb names TRBD2, which stays unverified in the absence of DNA. Germline loops: CDR1 LGHDT, CDR2 YNNKEL (reference sequence). The CDR3 contains 17 residues. CDR3 in amino acids: CASSQGWKREGPETQYF.

J is TRBJ2-5 and V is TRBV12-5; the D call of TRBD2 rests on TCRdb alone, since no DNA is present to check it. CDR3 length equals 17 residues. Germline V gene lookup returns CDR1 LGHNT and CDR2 FRNRAP. CDR3 in amino acids: CASGTGTSHPSGETQYF. The full variable domain, completed using reference TRBV12-5 and TRBJ2-5, is DARVTQTPRHKVTEMGQEVTMRCQPILGHNTVFWYRQTMMQGLELLAYFRNRAPLDDSGMPKDRFSAEMPDATLATLKIQPSEPRDSAVYFCASGTGTSHPSGETQYFGPGTRLLVL.

This chain uses TRBV6-5 with TRBJ2-7; TCRdb reports TRBD1, a call that lacks DNA to check it against. The CDR3 covers 13 residues. Germline CDR1 MNHEY, CDR2 SVGAGI. The CDR3 region is CASSFFQGYEQYF.

The V and J genes are TRBV12-3 or TRBV12-4 and TRBJ2-7; TCRdb's D gene call, TRBD1, goes unchecked for lack of DNA. The CDR3 covers 12 residues. The CDR3 sequence: CASSPGGGEQYF.